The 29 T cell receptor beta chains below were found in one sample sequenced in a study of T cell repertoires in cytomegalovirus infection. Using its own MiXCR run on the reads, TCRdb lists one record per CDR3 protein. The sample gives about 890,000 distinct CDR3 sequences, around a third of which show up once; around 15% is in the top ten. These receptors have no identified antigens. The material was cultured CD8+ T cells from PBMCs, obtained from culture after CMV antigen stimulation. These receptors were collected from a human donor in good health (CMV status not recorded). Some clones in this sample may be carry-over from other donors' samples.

The CDR3 is CASSLSGYPYEQYV. CDR3 in DNA: TGTGCCAGCAGCTTGTCTGGCTACCCCTACGAGCAGTACGTC. The rearrangement joins TRBV5-8 to TRBJ2-7; D is unresolved. The CDR3 contains 14 residues. Germline lookup yields CDR1 SGHTS and CDR2 YDEGEE. V lost 1 base, J lost 2 bases, and 10 bases lay in between.

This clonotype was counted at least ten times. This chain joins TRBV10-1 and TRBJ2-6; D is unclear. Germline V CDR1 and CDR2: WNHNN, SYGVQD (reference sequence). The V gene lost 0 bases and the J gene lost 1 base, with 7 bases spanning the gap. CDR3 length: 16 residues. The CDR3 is CASSESLGSGANVLTF. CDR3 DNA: TGCGCCAGCAGTGAGTCCTTGGGTTCTGGGGCCAACGTCCTGACTTTC.

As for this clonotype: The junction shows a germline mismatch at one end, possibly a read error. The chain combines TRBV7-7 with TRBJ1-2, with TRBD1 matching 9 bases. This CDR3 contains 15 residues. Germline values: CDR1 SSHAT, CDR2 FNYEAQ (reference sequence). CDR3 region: CASSTYRGLNYGYTF. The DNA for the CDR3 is TGTGCTAGCAGCACCTACAGGGGGCTAAACTATGGCTACACCTTC.

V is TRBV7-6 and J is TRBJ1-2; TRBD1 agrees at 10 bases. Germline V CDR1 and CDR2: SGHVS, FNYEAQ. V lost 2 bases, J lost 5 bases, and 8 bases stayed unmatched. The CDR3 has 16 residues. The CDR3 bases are TGTGCCAGCAGCTTAATGACAGGGGGCGCGAGTTATGGCTACACCTTC. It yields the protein CASSLMTGGASYGYTF.

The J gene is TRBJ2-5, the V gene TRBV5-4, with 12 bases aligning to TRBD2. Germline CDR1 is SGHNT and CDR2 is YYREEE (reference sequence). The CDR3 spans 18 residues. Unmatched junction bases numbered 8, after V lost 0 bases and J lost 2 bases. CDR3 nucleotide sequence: TGTGCCAGCAGCTTGGGGACTAGCGGGGAGGTGGGGCAAGAGACCCAGTACTTC. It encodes CASSLGTSGEVGQETQYF.

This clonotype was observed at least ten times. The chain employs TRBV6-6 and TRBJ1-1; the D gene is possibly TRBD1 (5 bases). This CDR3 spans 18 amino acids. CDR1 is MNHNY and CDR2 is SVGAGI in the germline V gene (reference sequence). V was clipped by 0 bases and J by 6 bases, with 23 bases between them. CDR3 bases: TGTGCCAGCAGTTACTCTTTAACGACAGCCCGTTTGAAGGCTGAAGCTTTCTTT. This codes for CASSYSLTTARLKAEAFF.

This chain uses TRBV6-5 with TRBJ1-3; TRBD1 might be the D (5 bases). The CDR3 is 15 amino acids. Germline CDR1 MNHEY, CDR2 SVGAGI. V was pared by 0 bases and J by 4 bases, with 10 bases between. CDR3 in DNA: TGTGCCAGCAGTTACTCGGCAGGGCCCGGAAACACCATATATTTT. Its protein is CASSYSAGPGNTIYF.

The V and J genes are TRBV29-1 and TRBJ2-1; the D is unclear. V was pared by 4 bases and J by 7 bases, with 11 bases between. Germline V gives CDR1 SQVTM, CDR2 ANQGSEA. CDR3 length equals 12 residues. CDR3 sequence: CSVVVLGNEQFF. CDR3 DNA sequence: TGCAGCGTTGTTGTCCTTGGGAATGAGCAGTTCTTC.

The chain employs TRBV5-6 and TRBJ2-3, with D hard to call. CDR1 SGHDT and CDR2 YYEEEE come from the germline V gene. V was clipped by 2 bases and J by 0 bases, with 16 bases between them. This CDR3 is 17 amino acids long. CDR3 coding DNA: TGTGCCAGCAGCTTCCTCCAGGATTGGTATAGCACAGATACGCAGTATTTT. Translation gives CASSFLQDWYSTDTQYF.

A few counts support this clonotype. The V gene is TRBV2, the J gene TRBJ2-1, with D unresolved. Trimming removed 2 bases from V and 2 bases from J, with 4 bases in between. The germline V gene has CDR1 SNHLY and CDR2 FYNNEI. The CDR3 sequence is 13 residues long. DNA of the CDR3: TGTGCCAGCAGTGAATATCCCTACAATGAGCAGTTCTTC. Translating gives CASSEYPYNEQFF.

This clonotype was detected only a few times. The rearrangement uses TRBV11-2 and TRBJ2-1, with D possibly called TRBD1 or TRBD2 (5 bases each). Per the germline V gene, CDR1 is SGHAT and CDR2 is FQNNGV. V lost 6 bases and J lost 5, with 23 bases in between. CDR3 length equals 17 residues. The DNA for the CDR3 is TGTGCCAGCAGGCCTCCAGAGGGTACGACAGCCGACAATGAGCAGTTCTTC. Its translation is CASRPPEGTTADNEQFF.

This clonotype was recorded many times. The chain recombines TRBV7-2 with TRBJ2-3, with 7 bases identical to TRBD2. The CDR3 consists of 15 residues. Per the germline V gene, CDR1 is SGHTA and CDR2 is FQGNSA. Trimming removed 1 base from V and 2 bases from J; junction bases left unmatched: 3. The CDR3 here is CASSLGGTITDTQYF. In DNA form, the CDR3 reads TGTGCCAGCAGCTTAGGAGGGACTATCACAGATACGCAGTATTTT.

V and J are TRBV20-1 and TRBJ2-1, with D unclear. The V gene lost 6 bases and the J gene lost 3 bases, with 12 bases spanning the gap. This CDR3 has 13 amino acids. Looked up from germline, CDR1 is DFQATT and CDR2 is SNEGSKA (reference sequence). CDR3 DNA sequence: TGCAGTGCACCGGGCAGGATCTACAATGAGCAGTTCTTC. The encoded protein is CSAPGRIYNEQFF.

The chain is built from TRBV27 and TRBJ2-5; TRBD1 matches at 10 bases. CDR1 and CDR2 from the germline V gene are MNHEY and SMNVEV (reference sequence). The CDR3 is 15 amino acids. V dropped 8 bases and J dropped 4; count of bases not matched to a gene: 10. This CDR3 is CASSTTGQGRETQYF. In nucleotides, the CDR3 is TGTGCCAGCTCCACGACGGGACAGGGGAGAGAGACCCAGTACTTC.

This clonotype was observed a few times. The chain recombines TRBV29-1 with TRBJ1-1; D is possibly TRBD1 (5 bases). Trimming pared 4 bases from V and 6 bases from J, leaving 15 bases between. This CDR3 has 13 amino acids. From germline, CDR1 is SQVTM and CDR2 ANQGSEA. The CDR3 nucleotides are TGCAGCGTTGCGGGACGGGGCGTCGCTGAAGCTTTCTTT. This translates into CSVAGRGVAEAFF.

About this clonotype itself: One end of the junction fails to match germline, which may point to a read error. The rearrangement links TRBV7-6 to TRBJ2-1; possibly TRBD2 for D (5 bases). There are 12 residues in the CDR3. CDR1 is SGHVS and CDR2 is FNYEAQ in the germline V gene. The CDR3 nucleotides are TGTGCCAGCAGCTTAGGAGGGAATGGGCAGTTCTTC. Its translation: CASSLGGNGQFF.

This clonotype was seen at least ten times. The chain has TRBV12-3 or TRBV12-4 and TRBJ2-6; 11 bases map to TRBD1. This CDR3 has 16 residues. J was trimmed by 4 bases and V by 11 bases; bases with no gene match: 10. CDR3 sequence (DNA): TGTGCCGCGATAGGACAGGGGGCGGGCGGGGCCAACGTCCTGACTTTC. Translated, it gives CAAIGQGAGGANVLTF.

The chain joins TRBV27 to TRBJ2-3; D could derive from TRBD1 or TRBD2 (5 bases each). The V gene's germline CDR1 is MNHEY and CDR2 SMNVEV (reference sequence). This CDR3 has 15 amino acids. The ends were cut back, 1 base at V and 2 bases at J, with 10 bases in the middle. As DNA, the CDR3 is TGTGCCAGCAGTTTATGGGACCAAGTCACAGATACGCAGTATTTT. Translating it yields CASSLWDQVTDTQYF.

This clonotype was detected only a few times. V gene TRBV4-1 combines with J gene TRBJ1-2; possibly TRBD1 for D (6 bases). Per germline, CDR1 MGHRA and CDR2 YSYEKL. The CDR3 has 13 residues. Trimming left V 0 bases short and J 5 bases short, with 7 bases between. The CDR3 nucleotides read TGCGCCAGCAGCCAAGAGGACAGATATGGCTACACCTTC. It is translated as CASSQEDRYGYTF.

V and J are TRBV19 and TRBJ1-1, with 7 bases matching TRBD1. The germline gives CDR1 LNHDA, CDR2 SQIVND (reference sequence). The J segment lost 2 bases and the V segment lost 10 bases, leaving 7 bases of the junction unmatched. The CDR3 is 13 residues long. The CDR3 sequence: CATPGQANTEAFF. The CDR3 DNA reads TGTGCCACTCCAGGACAGGCTAACACTGAAGCTTTCTTT.

The CDR3 DNA sequence: TGTGCCAGCAGCTTTCCCGGGACAGACGACTATGAGCAGTTCTTC. Its protein is CASSFPGTDDYEQFF. The gene calls are TRBV7-2 and TRBJ2-1; 7 nucleotides match TRBD1. Germline CDR1 reads SGHTA; CDR2 reads FQGNSA. The CDR3 contains 15 residues. V lost 3 bases and J lost 8; bases outside the gene matches: 10.

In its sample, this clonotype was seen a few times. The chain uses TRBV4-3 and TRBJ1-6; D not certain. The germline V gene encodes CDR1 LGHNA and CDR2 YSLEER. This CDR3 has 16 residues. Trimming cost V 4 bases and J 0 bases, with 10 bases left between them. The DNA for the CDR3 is TGCGCCAGCAGCCGTATCGGGAGCTCCTATAATTCACCCCTCCACTTT. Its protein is CASSRIGSSYNSPLHF.

The CDR3 sequence: CASNNGVSSYEQYV. Here the CDR3 DNA reads TGTGCCAGCAATAATGGGGTAAGCTCCTACGAGCAGTACGTC. The gene calls are TRBV2 and TRBJ2-7; D not certain. The V gene's germline CDR1 is SNHLY and CDR2 FYNNEI. Trimming removed 7 bases from V and 0 bases from J, with 13 bases in between. The length of the CDR3 is 14 residues.

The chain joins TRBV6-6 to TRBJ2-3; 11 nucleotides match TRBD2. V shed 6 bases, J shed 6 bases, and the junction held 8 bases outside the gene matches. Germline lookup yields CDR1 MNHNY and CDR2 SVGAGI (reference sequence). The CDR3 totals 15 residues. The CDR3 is CASRGTSGRNDTQYF. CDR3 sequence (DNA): TGTGCCAGCAGGGGGACTAGCGGACGAAACGATACGCAGTATTTT.

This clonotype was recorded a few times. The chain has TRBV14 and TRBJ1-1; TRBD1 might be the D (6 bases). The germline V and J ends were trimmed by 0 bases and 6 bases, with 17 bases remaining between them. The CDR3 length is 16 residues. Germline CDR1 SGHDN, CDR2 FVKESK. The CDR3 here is CASSQDYPGGVAEAFF. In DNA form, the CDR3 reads TGTGCCAGCAGCCAAGATTACCCCGGGGGCGTCGCTGAAGCTTTCTTT.

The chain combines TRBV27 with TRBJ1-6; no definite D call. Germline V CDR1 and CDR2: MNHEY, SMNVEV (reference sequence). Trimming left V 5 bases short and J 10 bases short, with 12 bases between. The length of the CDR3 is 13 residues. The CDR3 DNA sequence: TGTGCCAGCAGTCTCTCCGGGTTCTCACCCCTCCACTTT. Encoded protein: CASSLSGFSPLHF.

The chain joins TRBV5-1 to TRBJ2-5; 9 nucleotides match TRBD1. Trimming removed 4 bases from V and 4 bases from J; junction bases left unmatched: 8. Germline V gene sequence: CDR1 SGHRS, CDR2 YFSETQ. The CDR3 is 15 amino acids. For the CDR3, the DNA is TGCGCCAGCAGCCAATATACAGGGGGCAGAGAGACCCAGTACTTC. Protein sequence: CASSQYTGGRETQYF.

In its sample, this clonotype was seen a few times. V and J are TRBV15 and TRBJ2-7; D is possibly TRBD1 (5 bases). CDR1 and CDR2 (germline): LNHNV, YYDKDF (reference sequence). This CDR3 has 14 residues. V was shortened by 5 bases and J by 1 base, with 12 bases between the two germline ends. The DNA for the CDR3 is TGTGCCACCAGCTCAAGGGGAACTTCCTACGAGCAGTACTTC. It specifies CATSSRGTSYEQYF.

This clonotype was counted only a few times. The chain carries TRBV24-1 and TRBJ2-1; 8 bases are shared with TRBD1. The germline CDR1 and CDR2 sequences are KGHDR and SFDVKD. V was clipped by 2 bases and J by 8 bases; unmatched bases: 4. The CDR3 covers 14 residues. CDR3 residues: CATSDWTGNDEQFF. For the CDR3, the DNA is TGTGCCACCAGTGATTGGACAGGGAACGATGAGCAGTTCTTC.